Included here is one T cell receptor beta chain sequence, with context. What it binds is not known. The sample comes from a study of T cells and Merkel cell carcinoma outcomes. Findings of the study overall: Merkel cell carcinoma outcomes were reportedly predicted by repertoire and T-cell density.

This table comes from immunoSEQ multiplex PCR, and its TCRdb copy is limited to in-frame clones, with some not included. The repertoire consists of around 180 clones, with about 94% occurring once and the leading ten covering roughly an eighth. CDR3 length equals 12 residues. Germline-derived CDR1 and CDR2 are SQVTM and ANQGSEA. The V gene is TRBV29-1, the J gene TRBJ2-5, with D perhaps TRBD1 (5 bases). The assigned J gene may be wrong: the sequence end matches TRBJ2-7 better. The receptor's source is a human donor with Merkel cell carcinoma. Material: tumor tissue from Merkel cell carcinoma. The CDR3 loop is CSVVRGSYEQYF. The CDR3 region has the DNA TGCAGCGTTGTAAGGGGTTCCTACGAGCAGTACTTC.